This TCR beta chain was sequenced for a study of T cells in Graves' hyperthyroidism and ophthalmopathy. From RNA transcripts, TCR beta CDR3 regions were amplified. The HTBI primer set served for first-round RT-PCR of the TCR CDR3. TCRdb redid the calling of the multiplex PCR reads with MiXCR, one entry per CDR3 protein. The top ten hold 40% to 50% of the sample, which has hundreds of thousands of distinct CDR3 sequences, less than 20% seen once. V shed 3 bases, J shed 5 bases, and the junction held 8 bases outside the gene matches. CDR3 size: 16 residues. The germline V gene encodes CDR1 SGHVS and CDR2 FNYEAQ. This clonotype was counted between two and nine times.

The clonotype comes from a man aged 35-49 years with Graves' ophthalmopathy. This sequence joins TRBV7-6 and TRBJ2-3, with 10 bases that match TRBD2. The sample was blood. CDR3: CASSFPAGGPEDTQYF. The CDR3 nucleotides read TGTGCCAGCAGCTTCCCAGCGGGGGGGCCTGAAGATACGCAGTATTTT.